This T cell receptor beta chain is drawn from a study of beta chain features in type 1 diabetes. Study information: Comparable age, gender and cell yields were observed in patients relative to healthy donors. Overall study results and limits: TCRB CDR3s from Type 1 diabetes patients were moderately but significantly shorter in all four CD4+ subsets. Using cDNA template may skew counts toward highly expressing activated cells.

This clone was seen a few times. Its target is not known. The sequenced template was cDNA made from the entire isolated RNA. Profiling relied on immunoSEQ multiplex PCR, and the TCRdb table lists in-frame clones only, not all of them. The sample shows roughly 42,000 clones, approximately 51% of them seen only once. This clonotype was obtained from a woman aged 25 to 39 in good health. Sequencing was done on a sample of stem cell memory CD4+ T cells from blood.

CDR3 coding DNA: TGCGCCAGCAGCTGGGACAGAGCGGAGACCCAGTACTTC. Translating it yields CASSWDRAETQYF. The rearrangement joins TRBV5-1 to TRBJ2-5, with TRBD1 matching over 7 bases. In germline, CDR1 is SGHRS, CDR2 YFSETQ. The CDR3 sequence is 13 residues long. J was trimmed by 5 bases and V by 3 bases; bases with no gene match: 4.